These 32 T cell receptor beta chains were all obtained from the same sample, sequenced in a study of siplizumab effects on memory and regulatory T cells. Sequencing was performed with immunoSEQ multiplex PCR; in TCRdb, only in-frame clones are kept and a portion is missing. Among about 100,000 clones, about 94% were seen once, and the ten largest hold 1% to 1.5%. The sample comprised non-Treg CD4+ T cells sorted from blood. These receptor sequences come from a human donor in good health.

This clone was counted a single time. The CDR3 loop is CSVAGTSGRGDTGELFF. The CDR3 DNA sequence: TGCAGCGTAGCCGGGACTAGCGGGAGAGGAGACACCGGGGAGCTGTTTTTT. J is TRBJ2-2 and V is TRBV29-1; 14 bases map to TRBD2. After removal of 6 bases from V and 3 bases from J, the junction contained 9 bases not matched to a gene. The V gene's germline CDR1 is SQVTM and CDR2 ANQGSEA. CDR3 size: 17 residues.

This CDR3 reads CASKGTETGRETQYF. CDR3 nucleotides: TGTGCCAGCAAGGGGACAGAGACAGGTCGAGAGACCCAGTACTTC. The V call is TRBV6-5, the J call TRBJ2-5, with 7 bases aligning to TRBD1. V shed 7 bases and J 4 bases; nucleotides not matched to a gene: 12. CDR3 length equals 15 residues. Per the germline V gene, CDR1 is MNHEY and CDR2 is SVGAGI.

CDR3 DNA: TGCGCCAGCAGCTTGGACAGGGTCTCCTACAATGAGCAGTTCTTC. It yields the protein CASSLDRVSYNEQFF. This sequence joins TRBV5-1 and TRBJ2-1; TRBD1 might be the D (6 bases). The CDR3 extends over 15 amino acids. The V end was cut by 0 bases, the J end by 0 bases, with 7 bases between. CDR1 SGHRS and CDR2 YFSETQ come from the germline V gene.

The CDR3 protein is CASSEATGGFYRAFF. CDR3 in DNA: TGTGCCAGCAGTGAAGCGACAGGGGGCTTCTATAGAGCTTTCTTT. The J gene is TRBJ1-1, the V gene TRBV2, with 10 bases that match TRBD1. The CDR3 consists of 15 residues. V lost 0 bases to trimming and J lost 10 bases; unmatched junction nucleotides: 8. Per the germline V gene, CDR1 is SNHLY and CDR2 is FYNNEI.

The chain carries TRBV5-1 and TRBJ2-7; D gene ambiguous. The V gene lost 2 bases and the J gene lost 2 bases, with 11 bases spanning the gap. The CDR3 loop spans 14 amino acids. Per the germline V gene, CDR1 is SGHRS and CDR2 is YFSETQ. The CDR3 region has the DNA TGCGCCAGCAGCTTCGGGCAGAGTACCTACGAGCAGTACTTC. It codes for CASSFGQSTYEQYF. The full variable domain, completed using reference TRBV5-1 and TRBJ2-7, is KAGVTQTPRYLIKTRGQQVTLSCSPISGHRSVSWYQQTPGQGLQFLFEYFSETQRNKGNFPGRFSGRQFSNSRSEMNVSTLELGDSALYLCASSFGQSTYEQYFGPGTRLTVT.

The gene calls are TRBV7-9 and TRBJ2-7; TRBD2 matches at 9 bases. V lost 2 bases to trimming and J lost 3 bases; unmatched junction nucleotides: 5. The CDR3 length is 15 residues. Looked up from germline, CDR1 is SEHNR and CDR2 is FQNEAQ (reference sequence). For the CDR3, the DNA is TGTGCCAGCAGCTTATCCGGGACTAGCCTCTACGAGCAGTACTTC. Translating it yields CASSLSGTSLYEQYF.

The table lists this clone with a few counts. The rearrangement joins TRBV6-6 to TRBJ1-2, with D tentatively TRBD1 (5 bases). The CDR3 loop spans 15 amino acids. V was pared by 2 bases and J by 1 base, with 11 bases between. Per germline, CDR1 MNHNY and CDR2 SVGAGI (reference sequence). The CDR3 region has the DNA TGTGCCAGCAGTTACGGACAACAGAGTAACTATGGCTACACCTTC. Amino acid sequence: CASSYGQQSNYGYTF.

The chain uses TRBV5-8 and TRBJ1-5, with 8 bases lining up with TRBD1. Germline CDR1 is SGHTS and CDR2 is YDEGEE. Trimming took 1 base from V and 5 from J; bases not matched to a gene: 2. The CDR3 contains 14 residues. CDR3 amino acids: CASSLYRGDQPQHF. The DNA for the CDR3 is TGTGCCAGCAGCTTGTACAGGGGGGATCAGCCCCAGCATTTT.

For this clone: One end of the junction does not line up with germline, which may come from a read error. CDR3 protein: CASSLDASEHNEQFF. In nucleotides, the CDR3 is TGTGCTAGCAGCTTAGACGCTAGCGAGCACAATGAGCAGTTCTTC. The J gene is TRBJ2-1, the V gene TRBV7-7, with a tentative D call TRBD2 (6 bases). CDR1 SSHAT and CDR2 FNYEAQ come from the germline V gene (reference sequence). The CDR3 extends over 15 amino acids.

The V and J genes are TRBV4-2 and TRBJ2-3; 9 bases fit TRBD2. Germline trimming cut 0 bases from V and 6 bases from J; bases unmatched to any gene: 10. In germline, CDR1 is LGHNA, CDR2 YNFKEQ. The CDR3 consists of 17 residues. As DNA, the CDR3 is TGTGCCAGCAGCCAAGAGCCGGCCGGGACTAGCATGGATACGCAGTATTTT. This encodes CASSQEPAGTSMDTQYF.

The CDR3 loop is CASSDGYNEQFF. The CDR3 nucleotides are TGTGCCAGCAGTGACGGGTACAATGAGCAGTTCTTC. The chain uses TRBV6-4 and TRBJ2-1; D not resolved. This CDR3 is built from 12 residues. Trimming left V 2 bases short and J 4 bases short, with 3 bases between. The germline V gene encodes CDR1 MRHNA and CDR2 SNTAGT.

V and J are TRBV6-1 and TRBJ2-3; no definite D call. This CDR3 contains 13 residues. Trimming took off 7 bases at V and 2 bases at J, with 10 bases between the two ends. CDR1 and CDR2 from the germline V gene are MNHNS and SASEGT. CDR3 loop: CASTVEITDTQYF. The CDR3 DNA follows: TGTGCCAGCACCGTGGAAATCACAGATACGCAGTATTTT.

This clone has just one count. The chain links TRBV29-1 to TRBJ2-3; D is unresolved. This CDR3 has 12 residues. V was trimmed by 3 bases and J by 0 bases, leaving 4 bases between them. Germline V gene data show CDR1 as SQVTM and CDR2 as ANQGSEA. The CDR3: CSVDESTDTQYF. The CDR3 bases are TGCAGCGTTGACGAGAGCACAGATACGCAGTATTTT.

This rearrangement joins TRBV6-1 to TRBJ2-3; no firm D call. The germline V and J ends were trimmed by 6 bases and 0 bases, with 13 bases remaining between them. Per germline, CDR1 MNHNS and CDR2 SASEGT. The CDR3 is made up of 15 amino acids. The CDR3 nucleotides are TGTGCCAGCAGCCCTCCGCTCCCTAGCACAGATACGCAGTATTTT. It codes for CASSPPLPSTDTQYF.

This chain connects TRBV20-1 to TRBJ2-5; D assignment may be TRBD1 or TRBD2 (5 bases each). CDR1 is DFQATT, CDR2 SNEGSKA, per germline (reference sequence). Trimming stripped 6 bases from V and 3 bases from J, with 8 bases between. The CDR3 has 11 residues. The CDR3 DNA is TGCAGTGCCCTGGGGGAAGAGACCCAGTACTTC. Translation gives CSALGEETQYF.

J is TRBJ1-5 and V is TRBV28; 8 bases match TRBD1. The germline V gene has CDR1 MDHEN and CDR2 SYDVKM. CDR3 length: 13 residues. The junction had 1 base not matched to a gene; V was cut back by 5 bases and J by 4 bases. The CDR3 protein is CASSGQGNQPQHF. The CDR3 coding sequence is TGTGCCAGCAGTGGACAGGGAAATCAGCCCCAGCATTTT.

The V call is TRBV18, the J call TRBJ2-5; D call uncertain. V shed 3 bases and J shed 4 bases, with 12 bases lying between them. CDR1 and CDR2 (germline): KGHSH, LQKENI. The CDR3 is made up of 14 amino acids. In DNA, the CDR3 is TGTGCCAGCTCACCTACATTTACGAGAGAGACCCAGTACTTC. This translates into CASSPTFTRETQYF.

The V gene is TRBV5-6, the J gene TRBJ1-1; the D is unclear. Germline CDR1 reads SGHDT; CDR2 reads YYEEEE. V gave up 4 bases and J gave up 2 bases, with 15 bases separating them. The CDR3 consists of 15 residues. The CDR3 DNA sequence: TGTGCCAGCAGCCCGCTAGGACGGATCAACACTGAAGCTTTCTTT. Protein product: CASSPLGRINTEAFF.

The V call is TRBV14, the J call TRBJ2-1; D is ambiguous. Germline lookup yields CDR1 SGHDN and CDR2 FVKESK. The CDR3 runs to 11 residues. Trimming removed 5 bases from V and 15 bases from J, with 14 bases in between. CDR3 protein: CASSVGANPFF. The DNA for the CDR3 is TGTGCCAGCAGCGTAGGAGCGAATCCGTTCTTC.

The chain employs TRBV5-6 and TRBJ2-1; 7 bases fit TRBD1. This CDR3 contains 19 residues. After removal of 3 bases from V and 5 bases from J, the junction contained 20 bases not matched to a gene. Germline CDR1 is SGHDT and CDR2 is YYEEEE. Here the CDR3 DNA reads TGTGCCAGCAGCTACCCGACAGGGCTTCTTTCTTGGGTGGACAATGAGCAGTTCTTC. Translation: CASSYPTGLLSWVDNEQFF.

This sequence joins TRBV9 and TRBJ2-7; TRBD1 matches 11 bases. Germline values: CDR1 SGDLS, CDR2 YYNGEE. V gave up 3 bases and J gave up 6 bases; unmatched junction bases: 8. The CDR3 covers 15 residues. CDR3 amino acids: CASSGPGQGVGEQYF. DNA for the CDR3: TGTGCCAGCAGCGGCCCGGGACAGGGGGTGGGCGAGCAGTACTTC. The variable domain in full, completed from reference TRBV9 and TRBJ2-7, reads DSGVTQTPKHLITATGQRVTLRCSPRSGDLSVYWYQQSLDQGLQFLIQYYNGEERAKGNILERFSAQQFPDLHSELNLSSLELGDSALYFCASSGPGQGVGEQYFGPGTRLTVT.

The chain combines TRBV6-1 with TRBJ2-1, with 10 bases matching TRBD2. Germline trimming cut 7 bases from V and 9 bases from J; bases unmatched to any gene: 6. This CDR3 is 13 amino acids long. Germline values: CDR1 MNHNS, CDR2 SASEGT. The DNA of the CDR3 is TGTGCCAGCATGGCTAGCGGGAGTGGTGAGCAGTTCTTC. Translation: CASMASGSGEQFF.

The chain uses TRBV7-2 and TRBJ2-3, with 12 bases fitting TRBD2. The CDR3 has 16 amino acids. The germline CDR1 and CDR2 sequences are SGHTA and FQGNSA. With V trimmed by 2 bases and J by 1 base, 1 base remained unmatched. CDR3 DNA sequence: TGTGCCAGCAGCTTACTAGCGGGGGGGGGCACAGATACGCAGTATTTT. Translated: CASSLLAGGGTDTQYF.

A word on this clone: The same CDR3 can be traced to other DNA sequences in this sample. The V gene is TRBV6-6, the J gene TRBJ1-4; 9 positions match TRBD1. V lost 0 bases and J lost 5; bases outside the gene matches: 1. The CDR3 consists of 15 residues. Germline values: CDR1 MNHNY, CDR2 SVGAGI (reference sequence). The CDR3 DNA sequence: TGTGCCAGCAGTTACTCAGGGACAGGGAATGAAAAACTGTTTTTT. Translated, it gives CASSYSGTGNEKLFF.

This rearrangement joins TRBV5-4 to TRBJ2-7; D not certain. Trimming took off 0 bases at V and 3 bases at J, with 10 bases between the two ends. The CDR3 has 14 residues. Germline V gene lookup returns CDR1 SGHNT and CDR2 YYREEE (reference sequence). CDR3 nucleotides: TGTGCCAGCAGCTTGGGACTCGAATTCTACGAGCAGTACTTC. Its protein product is CASSLGLEFYEQYF. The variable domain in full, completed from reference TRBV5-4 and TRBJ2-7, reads ETGVTQSPTHLIKTRGQQVTLRCSSQSGHNTVSWYQQALGQGPQFIFQYYREEENGRGNFPPRFSGLQFPNYSSELNVNALELDDSALYLCASSLGLEFYEQYFGPGTRLTVT.

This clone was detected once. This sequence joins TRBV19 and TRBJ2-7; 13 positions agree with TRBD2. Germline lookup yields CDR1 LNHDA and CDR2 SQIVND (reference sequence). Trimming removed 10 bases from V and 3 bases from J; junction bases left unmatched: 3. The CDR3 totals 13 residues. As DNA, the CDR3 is TGTGCCACTCGGACTAGCGGGAGCTACGAGCAGTACTTC. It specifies CATRTSGSYEQYF.

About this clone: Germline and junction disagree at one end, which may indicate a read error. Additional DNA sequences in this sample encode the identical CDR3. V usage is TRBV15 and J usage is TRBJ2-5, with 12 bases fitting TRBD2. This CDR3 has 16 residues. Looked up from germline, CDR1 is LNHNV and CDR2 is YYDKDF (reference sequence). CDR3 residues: CATSRDLTSGRETQYF. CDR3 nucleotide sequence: TGCGCCACCAGCAGAGATTTGACTAGCGGGAGAGAGACCCAGTACTTC.

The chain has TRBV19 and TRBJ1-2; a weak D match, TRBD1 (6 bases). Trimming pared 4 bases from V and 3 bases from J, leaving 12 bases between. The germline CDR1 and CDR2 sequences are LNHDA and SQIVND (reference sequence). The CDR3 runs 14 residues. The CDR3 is CASSTQGNDYGYTF. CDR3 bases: TGTGCCAGTAGTACCCAGGGGAATGACTATGGCTACACCTTC.

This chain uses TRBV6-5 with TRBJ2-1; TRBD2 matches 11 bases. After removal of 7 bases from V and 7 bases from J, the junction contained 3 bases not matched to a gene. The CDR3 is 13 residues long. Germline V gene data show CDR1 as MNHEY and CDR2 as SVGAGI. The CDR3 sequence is CASTLAGGNEQFF. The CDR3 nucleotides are TGTGCCAGCACGTTAGCGGGAGGGAATGAGCAGTTCTTC.

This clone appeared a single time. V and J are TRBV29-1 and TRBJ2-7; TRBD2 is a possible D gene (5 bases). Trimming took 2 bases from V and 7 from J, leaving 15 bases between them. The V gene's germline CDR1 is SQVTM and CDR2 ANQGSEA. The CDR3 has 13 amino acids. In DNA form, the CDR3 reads TGCAGCGTTGAACCCCAAGGGCGCGGGGAGCAGTACTTC. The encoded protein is CSVEPQGRGEQYF.

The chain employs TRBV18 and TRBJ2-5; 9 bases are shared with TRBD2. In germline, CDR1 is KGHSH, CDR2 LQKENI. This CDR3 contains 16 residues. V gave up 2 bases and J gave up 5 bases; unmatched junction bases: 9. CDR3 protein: CASSPKAGGGGETQYF. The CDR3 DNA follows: TGTGCCAGCTCACCAAAAGCGGGAGGCGGTGGGGAGACCCAGTACTTC.

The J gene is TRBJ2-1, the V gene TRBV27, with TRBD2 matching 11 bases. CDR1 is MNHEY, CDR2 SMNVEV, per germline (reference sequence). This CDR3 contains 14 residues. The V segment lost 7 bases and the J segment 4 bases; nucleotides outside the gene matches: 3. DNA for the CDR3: TGTGCCAGCAAGCTAGCGGGAGGTTACAATGAGCAGTTCTTC. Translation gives CASKLAGGYNEQFF.